Shown below are 12 T cell receptor beta chains from a single sample sequenced in a study of blood T cells in healthy people across ages. A J-beta primer mix and a sample-barcoded 5' primer were used in a second PCR of about 6 to 12 cycles. MiXCR, applied by TCRdb to the 5' RACE reads, yields one record per CDR3 protein. The sample consists of 780,000 or so distinct CDR3 sequences, 56% of them appearing once. Sequenced material: blood. The source of these receptors is a man aged 35 to 55 in good health.

This clonotype has more than one count but fewer than ten. This chain uses TRBV20-1 with TRBJ2-4; 12 bases align to TRBD2. The germline CDR1 and CDR2 sequences are DFQATT and SNEGSKA (reference sequence). The V and J ends lost 4 bases and 4 bases, in that order; junction bases with no gene match: 8. The CDR3 is 16 residues long. As DNA, the CDR3 is TGCAGTGCTAAACCAACTAGCGGGGGGTCTAAAAACATTCAGTACTTC. Translating gives CSAKPTSGGSKNIQYF.

V usage is TRBV6-6 and J usage is TRBJ2-5, with 9 bases that match TRBD1. V dropped 2 bases and J dropped 5; count of bases not matched to a gene: 6. CDR1 and CDR2 (germline): MNHNY, SVGAGI (reference sequence). This CDR3 has 15 residues. The CDR3 sequence is CASSYAGGTGETQYF. The CDR3, as DNA: TGTGCCAGCAGTTACGCAGGGGGGACAGGGGAGACCCAGTACTTC.

The rearrangement joins TRBV28 to TRBJ1-2, with TRBD1 matching 8 bases. V was clipped by 2 bases and J by 6 bases; unmatched bases: 5. Germline CDR1 and CDR2: MDHEN and SYDVKM. CDR3 length: 14 residues. This chain's CDR3 is CASSLPGGWDGYTF. The CDR3 DNA sequence: TGTGCCAGCAGTTTACCAGGGGGCTGGGATGGCTACACCTTC.

The sample holds many counts of this clonotype. This chain links TRBV12-3 or TRBV12-4 with TRBJ1-5, with 7 bases aligning to TRBD1. The CDR3 loop spans 13 amino acids. The V and J ends lost 6 bases and 4 bases, in that order; junction bases with no gene match: 3. CDR3 sequence reads: CASSPQGNQPQHF. CDR3 DNA: TGTGCCAGCAGCCCACAGGGGAATCAGCCCCAGCATTTT.

Only one count was recorded for this clonotype. The chain uses TRBV20-1 and TRBJ1-2; no clear D gene. The CDR3 totals 13 residues. V lost 2 bases and J lost 2, with 9 bases in between. The germline V gene has CDR1 DFQATT and CDR2 SNEGSKA (reference sequence). The CDR3: CSARPDPNYGYTF. Written as DNA, the CDR3 is TGCAGTGCTAGACCAGACCCAAACTATGGCTACACCTTC.

This chain uses TRBV7-9 with TRBJ2-5, with a possible D match to TRBD2 (6 bases). CDR1 and CDR2 from the germline V gene are SEHNR and FQNEAQ (reference sequence). Between the trimmed V and J ends, which lost 6 bases and 4 bases, there was a span of 15 bases. There are 14 residues in the CDR3. CDR3 nucleotide sequence: TGTGCCAGCAGACAACCGGGGCGGGGAGAGACCCAGTACTTC. As protein: CASRQPGRGETQYF.

This clonotype occurred once. CDR3 nucleotide sequence: TGTGCCAGCAGTTTAAAGCCCAGTCTCAGCACAGATACGCAGTATTTT. The encoded protein is CASSLKPSLSTDTQYF. The rearrangement joins TRBV12-3 or TRBV12-4 to TRBJ2-3; D not resolved. The CDR3 runs to 16 residues. Trimming cost V 2 bases and J 0 bases, with 12 bases left between them.

The genes are TRBV5-1 and TRBJ2-3; perhaps TRBD2 as D (6 bases). The CDR3 sequence is 15 residues long. The V end was cut by 2 bases, the J end by 0 bases, with 10 bases between. Germline V gene data show CDR1 as SGHRS and CDR2 as YFSETQ. The CDR3 sequence: CASSFSSASTDTQYF. CDR3 in DNA: TGCGCCAGCAGCTTCTCTAGCGCGAGCACAGATACGCAGTATTTT.

This clonotype was picked up many times. This CDR3 reads CASSLDPWSSYEQYF. DNA for the CDR3: TGTGCCAGCAGCTTAGACCCCTGGAGCTCCTACGAGCAGTACTTC. V is TRBV11-3 and J is TRBJ2-7; the D is unclear. The CDR3 has 15 amino acids. CDR1 and CDR2 (germline): SGHNT, YENEEA. V was shortened by 0 bases and J by 0 bases, with 9 bases between the two germline ends.

This chain uses TRBV9 with TRBJ2-5; 10 positions match TRBD2. Trimming at V came to 2 bases and at J to 0 bases, leaving 4 bases not matched to a gene. CDR3 length: 16 amino acids. Germline V lookup: CDR1 SGDLS, CDR2 YYNGEE. The CDR3, as DNA: TGTGCCAGCAGCGTTGGTAGCGGGGGGAACCAAGAGACCCAGTACTTC. Protein sequence: CASSVGSGGNQETQYF.

This rearrangement joins TRBV9 to TRBJ1-2; no reliable D call. CDR1 is SGDLS and CDR2 is YYNGEE in the germline V gene. Between the trimmed V and J ends, which lost 7 bases and 6 bases, there was a span of 10 bases. The CDR3 contains 11 residues. CDR3 residues: CASLDGDGYTF. In DNA form, the CDR3 reads TGTGCCAGCCTGGACGGCGATGGCTACACCTTC.

The chain couples TRBV28 to TRBJ2-5, with 14 positions matching TRBD2. In germline, CDR1 is MDHEN, CDR2 SYDVKM. The CDR3 loop spans 17 amino acids. Germline trimming cut 1 base from V and 2 bases from J; bases unmatched to any gene: 3. CDR3 protein: CASSLSRTSGGQETQYF. The CDR3 region has the DNA TGTGCCAGCAGTTTATCCCGGACTAGCGGGGGGCAAGAGACCCAGTACTTC.